The 32 T cell receptor beta chains reported below all come from one sample, sequenced in a study of T cell responses to AZD1222 COVID-19 vaccine. The assay was immunoSEQ multiplex PCR, and TCRdb's table has in-frame clones only and misses some. Of hundreds of thousands of clones listed, 90% to 95% are singletons. The sequenced sample was peripheral blood, obtained 28 days after the second AZD1222 dose. The source is an adult who received the AZD1222 COVID-19 vaccine.

This rearrangement joins TRBV5-1 to TRBJ2-4; TRBD1 matches at 7 bases. This CDR3 contains 14 residues. Germline V gives CDR1 SGHRS, CDR2 YFSETQ. V shed 4 bases and J 8 bases; nucleotides not matched to a gene: 9. CDR3 in DNA: TGCGCCAGCAGCCCGGGGACAGAGTCCTACATTCAGTACTTC. Residues: CASSPGTESYIQYF.

This clone was seen only once. The chain couples TRBV29-1 to TRBJ1-2, with TRBD1 identical over 7 bases. Germline values: CDR1 SQVTM, CDR2 ANQGSEA. V dropped 2 bases and J dropped 7; count of bases not matched to a gene: 13. The CDR3 contains 15 residues. The CDR3 loop reads CSVESIRQGAGGYTF. The CDR3 nucleotides read TGCAGCGTTGAATCGATTCGACAGGGAGCAGGTGGCTACACCTTC.

The V call is TRBV10-1, the J call TRBJ2-7; D gene unclear. The CDR3 is 17 residues long. Germline V gene sequence: CDR1 WNHNN, CDR2 SYGVQD (reference sequence). Trimming took off 1 base at V and 6 bases at J, with 22 bases between the two ends. The CDR3: CASSEWVMGSSICEQYF. In nucleotides, the CDR3 is TGCGCCAGCAGTGAGTGGGTAATGGGCAGCTCTATCTGCGAGCAGTACTTC.

The chain combines TRBV10-2 with TRBJ2-2, with D perhaps matching TRBD2 (5 bases). CDR1 and CDR2 (germline): WSHSY, SAAADI. Trimming shortened V by 3 bases and J by 6 bases, and 17 bases separated the two germline ends. The CDR3 has 16 amino acids. CDR3 sequence reads: CASSDPGREVSGELFF. CDR3 sequence (DNA): TGCGCCAGCAGTGACCCGGGAAGGGAAGTCTCCGGGGAGCTGTTTTTT.

CDR3: CSASQGSNQPQHF. DNA for the CDR3: TGCAGTGCTAGTCAGGGTAGCAATCAGCCCCAGCATTTT. The chain combines TRBV20-1 with TRBJ1-5, with D perhaps matching TRBD1 (5 bases). V shed 3 bases and J shed 0 bases, with 6 bases lying between them. CDR3 size: 13 residues. Germline V lookup: CDR1 DFQATT, CDR2 SNEGSKA (reference sequence).

The rearrangement joins TRBV7-8 to TRBJ1-5; D is undetermined. Looked up from germline, CDR1 is SGHVS and CDR2 is FQNEAQ. Trimming left V 6 bases short and J 2 bases short, with 11 bases between. The CDR3 is made up of 14 amino acids. CDR3 coding DNA: TGTGCCAGCAGTTATTCGACCCGCAATCAGCCCCAGCATTTT. Residues: CASSYSTRNQPQHF.

In its sample, this clone was seen once. This rearrangement joins TRBV30 to TRBJ1-5, with D perhaps TRBD1 (5 bases). The CDR3 sequence is 14 residues long. Germline V gives CDR1 GTSNPN, CDR2 SVGIG (reference sequence). V lost 3 bases and J lost 0, with 9 bases in between. Here the CDR3 reads CAWSGTYSNQPQHF. CDR3 DNA: TGTGCCTGGAGCGGGACCTATAGCAATCAGCCCCAGCATTTT.

CDR3 amino acids: CASRMSGGGGETQYF. CDR3 nucleotide sequence: TGTGCCAGCCGTATGTCGGGGGGCGGTGGAGAGACCCAGTACTTC. This chain connects TRBV28 to TRBJ2-5; maybe TRBD2 (7 bases). Germline CDR1 reads MDHEN; CDR2 reads SYDVKM. The CDR3 sequence is 15 residues long. Trimming stripped 8 bases from V and 4 bases from J, with 20 bases between.

This chain uses TRBV7-6 with TRBJ2-2; no definite D call. This CDR3 is 12 amino acids long. Trimming removed 2 bases from V and 7 bases from J, with 5 bases in between. Germline lookup yields CDR1 SGHVS and CDR2 FNYEAQ. DNA for the CDR3: TGTGCCAGCAGCTTAAGGGACGGGGAGCTGTTTTTT. It is translated as CASSLRDGELFF.

This clone was observed a few times. One end of the junction fails to match germline, which may point to a read error. The chain uses TRBV20-1 and TRBJ2-7, with D perhaps TRBD1 (5 bases). Germline CDR1 is DFQATT and CDR2 is SNEGSKA (reference sequence). CDR3 size: 11 residues. CDR3 residues: CSAGDSLEQYF. DNA for the CDR3: TGCAGTGCTGGAGACAGTCTCGAGCAGTACTTC.

This clone was recorded once. The V and J genes are TRBV7-8 and TRBJ2-7, with D perhaps being TRBD1 or TRBD2 (6 bases each). Trimming removed 1 base at V and 2 bases at J, with 9 bases between. Germline CDR1 reads SGHVS; CDR2 reads FQNEAQ. The CDR3 is made up of 14 amino acids. CDR3: CASSLGGATYEQYF. In DNA form, the CDR3 reads TGTGCCAGCAGCTTAGGGGGGGCTACCTACGAGCAGTACTTC.

V usage is TRBV25-1 and J usage is TRBJ1-6, with D tentatively TRBD1 (5 bases). The CDR3 length is 13 residues. Per the germline V gene, CDR1 is MGHDK and CDR2 is SYGVNS. The V gene lost 3 bases and the J gene lost 12 bases, with 12 bases spanning the gap. The CDR3 coding sequence is TGTGCCAGCAGTGACAGGGTTCAGAAACCCCTCCACTTT. Its protein is CASSDRVQKPLHF. The whole variable domain, filled in from reference TRBV25-1 and TRBJ1-6, reads EADIYQTPRYLVIGTGKKITLECSQTMGHDKMYWYQQDPGMELHLIHYSYGVNSTEKGDLSSESTVSRIRTEHFPLTLESARPSHTSQYLCASSDRVQKPLHFGNGTRLTVT.

J is TRBJ2-7 and V is TRBV5-6; maybe TRBD1 (5 bases). V was pared by 1 base and J by 7 bases, with 18 bases between. This CDR3 region has 15 residues. Germline V gene data show CDR1 as SGHDT and CDR2 as YYEEEE. CDR3 nucleotides: TGTGCCAGCAGCTTGATAACCACAGGTAGTCGGGAGCAGTACTTC. Its translation is CASSLITTGSREQYF. Combining the CDR3 with reference TRBV5-6 and TRBJ2-7 gives the whole variable domain DAGVTQSPTHLIKTRGQQVTLRCSPKSGHDTVSWYQQALGQGPQFIFQYYEEEERQRGNFPDRFSGHQFPNYSSELNVNALLLGDSALYLCASSLITTGSREQYFGPGTRLTVT.

The rearrangement uses TRBV19 and TRBJ1-6; no clear D gene. The CDR3 is 14 amino acids. V was pared by 1 base and J by 10 bases, with 11 bases between. CDR1 LNHDA and CDR2 SQIVND come from the germline V gene (reference sequence). The CDR3 DNA reads TGTGCCAGTAGTATAGGAGACTCGAGGTCACCCCTCCACTTT. Protein product: CASSIGDSRSPLHF.

The chain is built from TRBV2 and TRBJ2-5; D unclear. This CDR3 has 13 amino acids. Trimming cost V 3 bases and J 3 bases, with 8 bases left between them. From germline, CDR1 is SNHLY and CDR2 FYNNEI. CDR3 in amino acids: CASSDDIEETQYF. The CDR3 coding sequence is TGTGCCAGCAGTGACGACATCGAAGAGACCCAGTACTTC.

The chain recombines TRBV5-1 with TRBJ2-6; D is unclear. V was trimmed by 4 bases and J by 6 bases, leaving 11 bases between them. Germline-derived CDR1 and CDR2 are SGHRS and YFSETQ. CDR3 length equals 14 residues. CDR3: CASSPGLEANVLTF. The DNA of the CDR3 is TGCGCCAGCAGCCCGGGTCTAGAGGCCAACGTCCTGACTTTC. The variable domain in full, with the rest retrieved from reference TRBV5-1 and TRBJ2-6, is KAGVTQTPRYLIKTRGQQVTLSCSPISGHRSVSWYQQTPGQGLQFLFEYFSETQRNKGNFPGRFSGRQFSNSRSEMNVSTLELGDSALYLCASSPGLEANVLTFGAGSRLTVL.

The chain has TRBV14 and TRBJ2-3, with D uncertain. Germline CDR1 SGHDN, CDR2 FVKESK. The CDR3 sequence is 15 residues long. Trimming removed 3 bases from V and 3 bases from J, with 13 bases in between. The CDR3 region is CASSHIRQATDTQYF. The CDR3 DNA reads TGTGCCAGCAGCCATATCCGGCAGGCGACAGATACGCAGTATTTT.

J is TRBJ1-5 and V is TRBV6-1, with 7 bases aligning to TRBD1. Trimming cost V 2 bases and J 6 bases; bases outside gene matches: 7. The germline V gene has CDR1 MNHNS and CDR2 SASEGT. CDR3 size: 15 residues. The CDR3 loop reads CASSEITGASQPQHF. In DNA form, the CDR3 reads TGTGCCAGCAGTGAAATCACAGGGGCAAGTCAGCCCCAGCATTTT.

The V call is TRBV9, the J call TRBJ1-6; weak D call: TRBD1 (5 bases). Germline V CDR1 and CDR2: SGDLS, YYNGEE. The CDR3 contains 17 residues. Trimming shortened V by 0 bases and J by 2 bases, and 12 bases separated the two germline ends. CDR3 region: CASSVGGTLTYNSPLHF. CDR3 sequence (DNA): TGTGCCAGCAGCGTAGGTGGGACCCTCACCTATAATTCACCCCTCCACTTT.

This chain links TRBV5-4 with TRBJ2-7, with D unresolved. The length of the CDR3 is 12 residues. Germline V gene data show CDR1 as SGHNT and CDR2 as YYREEE (reference sequence). V was cut by 1 base and J by 6 bases, with 8 bases left in between. CDR3 nucleotides: TGTGCCAGCAGCTTGCATGTCTCCGAGCAGTACTTC. Amino acids: CASSLHVSEQYF.

The rearrangement joins TRBV9 to TRBJ2-3; D tentatively fits TRBD1 or TRBD2 (6 bases each). Germline V gene data show CDR1 as SGDLS and CDR2 as YYNGEE. V was shortened by 4 bases and J by 0 bases, with 12 bases between the two germline ends. CDR3 length: 15 amino acids. The DNA of the CDR3 is TGTGCCAGCAGCCCCTCGGGGGCTAGCACAGATACGCAGTATTTT. It is translated as CASSPSGASTDTQYF.

V usage is TRBV3-1 (or the pseudogene TRBV3-2) and J usage is TRBJ2-7; the D gene is possibly TRBD1 (6 bases). Deletions cut 5 bases from V and 5 bases from J, with 16 bases between. Germline loops: CDR1 LGHDT, CDR2 YNNKEL (reference sequence). The CDR3 is made up of 14 amino acids. CDR3: CASSDTGLRHEQYF. Here the CDR3 DNA reads TGTGCCAGCAGCGACACAGGGTTGAGGCACGAGCAGTACTTC.

J is TRBJ1-2 and V is TRBV6-5; D remains unclear. This CDR3 has 13 amino acids. Trimming took off 5 bases at V and 7 bases at J, with 14 bases between the two ends. Germline loops: CDR1 MNHEY, CDR2 SVGAGI. The CDR3 DNA sequence: TGTGCCAGCAGTACCTCGGCGCTTTTTGGCTACACCTTC. Its translation is CASSTSALFGYTF.

This chain links TRBV5-1 with TRBJ2-1, with TRBD1 matching 8 bases. Trimming cost V 2 bases and J 9 bases; bases outside gene matches: 4. CDR1 SGHRS and CDR2 YFSETQ come from the germline V gene. CDR3 length: 13 amino acids. CDR3 DNA sequence: TGCGCCAGCAGCTTCGGACAGGGCGGTGAGCAGTTCTTC. Translation gives CASSFGQGGEQFF.

The rearrangement joins TRBV9 to TRBJ2-5; TRBD2 matches at 13 bases. CDR1 is SGDLS, CDR2 YYNGEE, per germline. V trimming: 4 bases; J trimming: 2 bases; junction bases outside the gene matches: 2. The CDR3 is made up of 15 amino acids. CDR3 amino acids: CASSWTSGGQETQYF. CDR3 in DNA: TGTGCCAGCAGCTGGACTAGCGGGGGACAAGAGACCCAGTACTTC.

The V and J genes are TRBV27 and TRBJ2-3; 7 bases line up with TRBD1. Germline CDR1 MNHEY, CDR2 SMNVEV (reference sequence). This CDR3 has 14 amino acids. V lost 4 bases, J lost 2 bases, and 3 bases stayed unmatched. CDR3 residues: CASSSGQFTDTQYF. CDR3 nucleotide sequence: TGTGCCAGCAGTTCGGGACAGTTCACAGATACGCAGTATTTT.

This rearrangement joins TRBV28 to TRBJ2-7, with D maybe TRBD2 (5 bases). The V gene lost 2 bases and the J gene lost 7 bases, with 9 bases spanning the gap. The CDR3 spans 12 residues. Germline loops: CDR1 MDHEN, CDR2 SYDVKM. The CDR3, as DNA: TGTGCCAGCAGTTTAGCCCAGCGGGAGCAGTACTTC. Its protein is CASSLAQREQYF.

This chain joins TRBV4-1 and TRBJ2-3, with TRBD2 as a possible D gene (5 bases). Germline V gene lookup returns CDR1 MGHRA and CDR2 YSYEKL. This CDR3 has 15 amino acids. V dropped 0 bases and J dropped 2 bases, with 9 bases sitting between them. The CDR3 region has the DNA TGCGCCAGCAGCCAAGACAGGACTTTCACAGATACGCAGTATTTT. Its protein product is CASSQDRTFTDTQYF.

This clone was detected once. The V and J genes are TRBV19 and TRBJ1-5; D is unresolved. Trimming shortened V by 6 bases and J by 4 bases, and 13 bases separated the two germline ends. The CDR3 extends over 14 amino acids. Germline-derived CDR1 and CDR2 are LNHDA and SQIVND (reference sequence). The CDR3 sequence: CASRRSGGNQPQHF. The CDR3 coding sequence is TGTGCCAGTAGACGCTCGGGCGGGAATCAGCCCCAGCATTTT.

V usage is TRBV30 and J usage is TRBJ2-7; 14 nucleotides line up with TRBD2. CDR3 length: 17 amino acids. V lost 0 bases, J lost 5 bases, and 9 bases stayed unmatched. Germline CDR1 is GTSNPN and CDR2 is SVGIG (reference sequence). CDR3 bases: TGTGCCTGGAGTGTAAAGGGACTAGCGGGAGTTCATGACGAGCAGTACTTC. It encodes CAWSVKGLAGVHDEQYF.

This chain connects TRBV9 to TRBJ2-3, with TRBD2 identical over 10 bases. CDR3 size: 14 residues. The germline V gene encodes CDR1 SGDLS and CDR2 YYNGEE. J lost 5 bases, V lost 1 base, and 1 base had no gene match. This chain's CDR3 is CASSVSGREDTQYF. CDR3 DNA: TGTGCCAGCAGCGTAAGCGGGAGGGAAGATACGCAGTATTTT.

V is TRBV6-5 and J is TRBJ1-2; the D is unclear. The germline V and J ends were trimmed by 6 bases and 7 bases, with 12 bases remaining between them. Germline loops: CDR1 MNHEY, CDR2 SVGAGI. The CDR3 loop spans 12 amino acids. CDR3 loop: CASSPQNGGYTF. The CDR3 DNA is TGTGCCAGCAGCCCCCAGAATGGTGGCTACACCTTC.